These 29 T cell receptor beta chains were sequenced from one sample in a study of blood T cell repertoires in COVID-19. TCRdb's table, derived via immunoSEQ multiplex PCR, lists solely in-frame clones and lacks some. The table lists 250,000 to 300,000 clones, approximately 88% of them singletons. The sequenced material came from peripheral blood. The receptors come from a woman between 25 and 40 years old with acute or convalescent COVID-19.

This chain links TRBV2 with TRBJ2-7, with D unresolved. In germline, CDR1 is SNHLY, CDR2 FYNNEI. V was clipped by 1 base and J by 6 bases, with 4 bases between them. The CDR3 is 11 amino acids. The CDR3 sequence is CASSEGSEQYF. The CDR3 DNA follows: TGTGCCAGCAGTGAAGGGAGCGAGCAGTACTTC.

V and J are TRBV7-2 and TRBJ1-4; the D gene is possibly TRBD1 (5 bases). Germline assignment: CDR1 SGHTA and CDR2 FQGNSA. Trimming left V 2 bases short and J 8 bases short, with 15 bases between. The CDR3 is 15 residues long. CDR3 sequence: CASSLIARAGEKLFF. The CDR3 region has the DNA TGTGCCAGCAGCTTAATCGCCAGGGCCGGCGAAAAACTGTTTTTT.

This clone was counted a few times. J is TRBJ2-1 and V is TRBV27; 8 bases are a match to TRBD1. The V gene's germline CDR1 is MNHEY and CDR2 SMNVEV (reference sequence). With V trimmed by 7 bases and J by 2 bases, 4 bases remained unmatched. The CDR3 runs 14 residues. CDR3 in DNA: TGTGCCAGCAACGGACAGGGTCCCTACAATGAGCAGTTCTTC. Encoded protein: CASNGQGPYNEQFF.

The rearrangement uses TRBV6-6 and TRBJ1-2; TRBD1 is a possible D gene (5 bases). With 7 bases removed from V and 3 bases from J, the gap between germline ends came to 15 bases. The V gene's germline CDR1 is MNHNY and CDR2 SVGAGI (reference sequence). The CDR3 loop spans 14 amino acids. CDR3 DNA: TGTGCCAGCAATTTAGACAGCCTTGACTATGGCTACACCTTC. It encodes CASNLDSLDYGYTF.

This chain uses TRBV2 with TRBJ2-5; TRBD2 might be the D (5 bases). This CDR3 has 16 residues. V was clipped by 3 bases and J by 3 bases, with 17 bases between them. Per germline, CDR1 SNHLY and CDR2 FYNNEI. CDR3 bases: TGTGCCAGCAGTGAGAGTAGCGATTTAGGTAAAGAGACCCAGTACTTC. It specifies CASSESSDLGKETQYF.

The chain uses TRBV10-3 and TRBJ2-3, with 7 bases that match TRBD2. This CDR3 has 14 amino acids. V dropped 7 bases and J dropped 0; count of bases not matched to a gene: 4. Germline V gene sequence: CDR1 ENHRY, CDR2 SYGVKD. The CDR3 here is CAITERDSTDTQYF. For the CDR3, the DNA is TGTGCCATCACCGAGCGGGATAGCACAGATACGCAGTATTTT.

DNA of the CDR3: TGTGCCAGCAGCCTGCCCCGGACAGGGGGGCCAGATACGCAGTATTTT. It translates to CASSLPRTGGPDTQYF. V and J are TRBV5-4 and TRBJ2-3; 10 nucleotides line up with TRBD1. From germline, CDR1 is SGHNT and CDR2 YYREEE (reference sequence). V shed 4 bases, J shed 4 bases, and the junction held 9 bases outside the gene matches. The CDR3 is 16 amino acids. Full variable domain (outside the CDR3, taken from reference TRBV5-4 and TRBJ2-3): ETGVTQSPTHLIKTRGQQVTLRCSSQSGHNTVSWYQQALGQGPQFIFQYYREEENGRGNFPPRFSGLQFPNYSSELNVNALELDDSALYLCASSLPRTGGPDTQYFGPGTRLTVL.

The rearrangement joins TRBV4-1 to TRBJ2-5, with TRBD2 matching 9 bases. The V gene end was trimmed by 2 bases and the J gene end by 5 bases; junction bases not matched to a gene: 3. From germline, CDR1 is MGHRA and CDR2 YSYEKL. The CDR3 runs to 14 residues. CDR3 bases: TGCGCCAGCAGCCAACTTAGCGGGAGTGAGACCCAGTACTTC. It translates to CASSQLSGSETQYF.

V gene TRBV30 combines with J gene TRBJ1-4; no reliable D call. Germline V gene lookup returns CDR1 GTSNPN and CDR2 SVGIG (reference sequence). V was trimmed by 3 bases and J by 4 bases, leaving 9 bases between them. The CDR3 has 13 residues. This chain's CDR3 is CAWSRQLNEKLFF. The CDR3 region has the DNA TGTGCCTGGAGCCGACAACTTAATGAAAAACTGTTTTTT.

The V call is TRBV6-4, the J call TRBJ1-5; tentative D call: TRBD1 (5 bases). Germline CDR1 is MRHNA and CDR2 is SNTAGT. Trimming took off 3 bases at V and 3 bases at J, with 12 bases between the two ends. The CDR3 consists of 15 residues. CDR3 residues: CASSEGTGINQPQHF. The CDR3 nucleotides are TGTGCCAGCAGTGAGGGAACAGGAATCAATCAGCCCCAGCATTTT.

The gene calls are TRBV30 and TRBJ1-1; D gene unclear. CDR3 length equals 12 residues. The V gene lost 2 bases and the J gene lost 8 bases, with 12 bases spanning the gap. The germline gives CDR1 GTSNPN, CDR2 SVGIG (reference sequence). The CDR3 region has the DNA TGTGCCTGGAGTAGAGTCGCTCCCGAAGCTTTCTTT. Translating it yields CAWSRVAPEAFF.

The V and J genes are TRBV5-1 and TRBJ2-3; 10 positions match TRBD2. V lost 4 bases to trimming and J lost 6 bases; unmatched junction nucleotides: 8. The CDR3 totals 15 residues. CDR1 SGHRS and CDR2 YFSETQ come from the germline V gene. The CDR3 here is CASSPSGGPGDTQYF. CDR3 DNA sequence: TGCGCCAGCAGCCCTAGCGGGGGCCCGGGGGATACGCAGTATTTT.

The chain couples TRBV2 to TRBJ2-1, with 14 bases aligning to TRBD2. V lost 6 bases, J lost 3 bases, and 7 bases stayed unmatched. The germline CDR1 and CDR2 sequences are SNHLY and FYNNEI. The CDR3 is 17 residues long. The CDR3: CASSYSGLAGVYNEQFF. The CDR3 bases are TGTGCCAGCAGCTACTCGGGACTAGCGGGAGTCTACAATGAGCAGTTCTTC.

J is TRBJ1-1 and V is TRBV7-2; 9 bases map to TRBD1. CDR3 length equals 16 residues. In germline, CDR1 is SGHTA, CDR2 FQGNSA. The junction had 11 bases not matched to a gene; V was cut back by 3 bases and J by 6 bases. The CDR3 spells CASSLYRGRTGAEAFF. The CDR3, as DNA: TGTGCCAGCAGCTTGTACAGGGGGCGCACTGGCGCTGAAGCTTTCTTT.

V gene TRBV5-8 combines with J gene TRBJ2-7; TRBD2 aligns across 11 bases. CDR3 size: 17 residues. Per the germline V gene, CDR1 is SGHTS and CDR2 is YDEGEE. Trimming cost V 0 bases and J 4 bases; bases outside gene matches: 9. The CDR3 DNA reads TGTGCCAGCAGCTTGGGAAGTGGGACTAGCGGAATATACGAGCAGTACTTC. It translates to CASSLGSGTSGIYEQYF. Full variable domain (outside the CDR3, taken from reference TRBV5-8 and TRBJ2-7): EAGVTQSPTHLIKTRGQQATLRCSPISGHTSVYWYQQALGLGLQFLLWYDEGEERNRGNFPPRFSGRQFPNYSSELNVNALELEDSALYLCASSLGSGTSGIYEQYFGPGTRLTVT.

This chain uses TRBV4-3 with TRBJ2-1; 9 positions agree with TRBD2. This CDR3 spans 17 amino acids. The germline V gene encodes CDR1 LGHNA and CDR2 YSLEER. J was trimmed by 6 bases and V by 1 base; bases with no gene match: 10. The CDR3 DNA follows: TGCGCCAGCAGCCAAGTAGGTCCGGGACTAGCCTTCAATGAGCAGTTCTTC. It translates to CASSQVGPGLAFNEQFF.

The V gene is TRBV5-5, the J gene TRBJ2-3; 13 positions match TRBD2. Unmatched junction bases numbered 7, after V lost 4 bases and J lost 2 bases. Germline lookup yields CDR1 SGHKS and CDR2 YYEKEE (reference sequence). The CDR3 runs to 17 residues. The CDR3 loop reads CASSPGLAGVFTDTQYF. The CDR3 coding sequence is TGTGCCAGCAGCCCCGGACTAGCGGGAGTCTTCACAGATACGCAGTATTTT.

The chain links TRBV25-1 to TRBJ2-1; D may be TRBD1 (6 bases). V was shortened by 4 bases and J by 5 bases, with 18 bases between the two germline ends. In germline, CDR1 is MGHDK, CDR2 SYGVNS. The CDR3 is made up of 16 amino acids. CDR3 region: CASSALTRGWDNEQFF. The CDR3 coding sequence is TGTGCCAGCAGTGCCCTGACCAGGGGCTGGGACAATGAGCAGTTCTTC. The full variable domain, in which reference TRBV25-1 and TRBJ2-1 provide the parts outside the CDR3, is EADIYQTPRYLVIGTGKKITLECSQTMGHDKMYWYQQDPGMELHLIHYSYGVNSTEKGDLSSESTVSRIRTEHFPLTLESARPSHTSQYLCASSALTRGWDNEQFFGPGTRLTVL.

V usage is TRBV19 and J usage is TRBJ2-6; D gene uncertain. The V gene lost 10 bases and the J gene lost 0 bases, with 16 bases spanning the gap. The CDR3 is 16 amino acids. CDR1 and CDR2 from the germline V gene are LNHDA and SQIVND (reference sequence). CDR3 loop: CATSPIRSSGANVLTF. Here the CDR3 DNA reads TGTGCCACCTCACCAATCCGGTCCTCTGGGGCCAACGTCCTGACTTTC.

CDR3 amino acids: CASSCNRDNYEQYF. CDR3 nucleotides: TGTGCCAGCAGCTGCAACCGGGACAACTACGAGCAGTACTTC. The chain recombines TRBV7-4 with TRBJ2-7; D perhaps matches TRBD1 (6 bases). Trimming took 4 bases from V and 3 from J, leaving 13 bases between them. This CDR3 is built from 14 residues. CDR1 is SGHVT, CDR2 SQSDAQ, per germline.

The chain has TRBV18 and TRBJ2-7; 13 positions match TRBD2. V shed 2 bases, J shed 2 bases, and the junction held 9 bases outside the gene matches. This CDR3 is built from 18 residues. The germline CDR1 and CDR2 sequences are KGHSH and LQKENI. CDR3: CASSPTSGRVGLAYEQYF. In DNA, the CDR3 is TGTGCCAGCTCACCAACTAGCGGGAGGGTAGGATTAGCCTACGAGCAGTACTTC. The entire variable domain, with the rest obtained from reference TRBV18 and TRBJ2-7, is as follows: NAGVMQNPRHLVRRRGQEARLRCSPMKGHSHVYWYRQLPEEGLKFMVYLQKENIIDESGMPKERFSAEFPKEGPSILRIQQVVRGDSAAYFCASSPTSGRVGLAYEQYFGPGTRLTVT.

The V gene is TRBV5-1, the J gene TRBJ2-3, with D possibly being TRBD2 (5 bases). CDR3 length: 17 residues. V was pared by 4 bases and J by 1 base, with 19 bases between. Germline V gene sequence: CDR1 SGHRS, CDR2 YFSETQ. CDR3: CASSPYPLAGGTDTQYF. In DNA, the CDR3 is TGCGCCAGCAGCCCCTATCCCCTAGCTGGGGGCACAGATACGCAGTATTTT.

The genes are TRBV18 and TRBJ2-7, with D perhaps TRBD2 (5 bases). The CDR3 spans 16 residues. The germline V gene encodes CDR1 KGHSH and CDR2 LQKENI. Trimming left V 3 bases short and J 3 bases short, with 18 bases between. The CDR3 is CASSPSLVSGGYEQYF. CDR3 nucleotide sequence: TGTGCCAGCTCACCGAGCTTAGTCAGCGGAGGCTACGAGCAGTACTTC.

The chain has TRBV19 and TRBJ1-5; no reliable D call. Trimming stripped 2 bases from V and 5 bases from J, with 16 bases between. CDR1 is LNHDA, CDR2 SQIVND, per germline (reference sequence). The CDR3 runs to 16 residues. The CDR3 DNA reads as TGTGCCAGTAGTATAAAACGGCAAGTTCGGGATCAGCCCCAGCATTTT. This translates into CASSIKRQVRDQPQHF.

The rearrangement joins TRBV12-3 or TRBV12-4 to TRBJ2-2, with D maybe TRBD2 (5 bases). The CDR3 has 12 residues. V lost 5 bases to trimming and J lost 6 bases, with 7 bases between them. The CDR3, as DNA: TGTGCCAGCAGTCGGGGTCCCGGGGAGCTGTTTTTT. Its protein is CASSRGPGELFF.

The CDR3 loop reads CASSPERIRTYNEQFF. In nucleotides, the CDR3 is TGTGCCAGCTCCCCAGAGCGGATCCGAACCTACAATGAGCAGTTCTTC. The gene calls are TRBV18 and TRBJ2-1, with D possibly TRBD2 on 5 matching bases. The CDR3 runs 16 residues. With 6 bases removed from V and 2 bases from J, the gap between germline ends came to 17 bases. CDR1 KGHSH and CDR2 LQKENI come from the germline V gene.

This clone was seen more than once but under ten times. The rearrangement links TRBV7-2 to TRBJ1-1; D may be TRBD1 (5 bases). V was trimmed by 4 bases and J by 8 bases, leaving 23 bases between them. The CDR3 runs to 16 residues. Per the germline V gene, CDR1 is SGHTA and CDR2 is FQGNSA. CDR3 nucleotide sequence: TGTGCCAGCAGCTCATTCCCCCGCGGGACGGATAACGAAGCTTTCTTT. Its protein is CASSSFPRGTDNEAFF.

This clone was counted a single time. This sequence joins TRBV12-5 and TRBJ2-2, with no clear D. The V and J ends lost 6 bases and 6 bases respectively, with 2 bases between them. The CDR3 extends over 10 amino acids. The germline CDR1 and CDR2 sequences are LGHNT and FRNRAP. This chain's CDR3 is CASGAGELFF. CDR3 nucleotide sequence: TGTGCTAGTGGCGCCGGGGAGCTGTTTTTT.

This clone is a singleton in its sample. The chain combines TRBV19 with TRBJ1-2; D remains unclear. CDR1 LNHDA and CDR2 SQIVND come from the germline V gene (reference sequence). Between the trimmed V and J ends, which lost 1 base and 7 bases, there was a span of 4 bases. This CDR3 is built from 11 residues. CDR3 DNA sequence: TGTGCCAGTAGTATAGGGGCTGGCTACACCTTC. This sequence encodes CASSIGAGYTF.